The 8 T cell receptor beta chains below were found in one sample sequenced in a study of neurological immune-mediated disorders. The sample's time point: longitudinal time-point 3. TCRdb recomputed calls from the 5' RACE reads with MiXCR, one row per CDR3 protein. The sample has 53,000 or so distinct CDR3 sequences, 6.5% to 8.5% seen once; the top ten hold 1.9%. The sequenced sample was PBMCs. The receptors originated from a woman aged 40 to 50 in good health.

This clonotype showed up many times. The rearrangement joins TRBV7-2 to TRBJ2-7; 9 bases align to TRBD1. The J segment lost 3 bases and the V segment lost 4 bases, leaving 4 bases of the junction unmatched. The CDR3 totals 14 residues. Germline V lookup: CDR1 SGHTA, CDR2 FQGNSA. The CDR3 bases are TGTGCCAGCAGCTCCGGGACAGGGTTCTACGAGCAGTACTTC. Encoded protein: CASSSGTGFYEQYF. Filled out from reference TRBV7-2 and TRBJ2-7, the complete variable domain reads GAGVSQSPSNKVTEKGKDVELRCDPISGHTALYWYRQSLGQGLEFLIYFQGNSAPDKSGLPSDRFSAERTGGSVSTLTIQRTQQEDSAVYLCASSSGTGFYEQYFGPGTRLTVT.

This chain links TRBV7-2 with TRBJ1-5; D gene ambiguous. Germline CDR1 and CDR2: SGHTA and FQGNSA. The CDR3 totals 14 residues. V lost 5 bases and J 3 bases, leaving 11 bases between the germline ends. CDR3 protein: CASSRTEYNQPQHF. In nucleotides, the CDR3 is TGTGCCAGCAGCCGGACGGAGTACAATCAGCCCCAGCATTTT.

This clonotype was picked up many times. The gene calls are TRBV12-5 and TRBJ2-2; 13 bases are shared with TRBD2. Germline CDR1 reads LGHNT; CDR2 reads FRNRAP. The ends lost 6 bases at V and 5 bases at J; junction bases unmatched: 15. CDR3 length: 19 amino acids. The CDR3 DNA is TGTGCTAGTGGCTTCATCGACCGACTAGCGGGAGGAGGTACCGGGGAGCTGTTTTTT. Amino acids: CASGFIDRLAGGGTGELFF.

The sample holds many counts of this clonotype. This chain connects TRBV4-1 to TRBJ2-1; a possible D gene is TRBD2 (5 bases). V lost 0 bases and J lost 6, with 12 bases in between. The CDR3 extends over 15 amino acids. Per germline, CDR1 MGHRA and CDR2 YSYEKL. CDR3 residues: CASSQDRGSSNEQFF. Here the CDR3 DNA reads TGCGCCAGCAGCCAAGATCGGGGTAGCTCCAATGAGCAGTTCTTC.

This clonotype was seen at least ten times. DNA of the CDR3: TGTGCCAGCAGTGACCCTCCCCCCCAAGAGACCCAGTACTTC. It codes for CASSDPPPQETQYF. The rearrangement links TRBV2 to TRBJ2-5; D is unclear. V was clipped by 3 bases and J by 1 base, with 9 bases between them. The CDR3 is made up of 14 amino acids. CDR1 is SNHLY and CDR2 is FYNNEI in the germline V gene.

Ten or more counts support this clonotype. This chain connects TRBV9 to TRBJ2-1; D remains unclear. Germline assignment: CDR1 SGDLS and CDR2 YYNGEE. With 3 bases removed from V and 0 bases from J, the gap between germline ends came to 13 bases. CDR3 length: 16 residues. As DNA, the CDR3 is TGTGCCAGCAGCGGCCGGGCCTCATTCTCCTACAATGAGCAGTTCTTC. Its protein is CASSGRASFSYNEQFF.

This clonotype was counted many times. This chain connects TRBV9 to TRBJ1-2; D call uncertain. Germline CDR1 SGDLS, CDR2 YYNGEE. Trimming shortened V by 0 bases and J by 4 bases, and 7 bases separated the two germline ends. The CDR3 loop spans 13 amino acids. Here the CDR3 reads CASSVDTSYGYTF. The DNA for the CDR3 is TGTGCCAGCAGCGTAGACACCAGCTATGGCTACACCTTC.

This clonotype occurred many times. The V gene is TRBV29-1, the J gene TRBJ2-2; weak D call: TRBD2 (6 bases). The CDR3 covers 12 residues. Trimming removed 8 bases at V and 9 bases at J, with 16 bases between. Germline V CDR1 and CDR2: SQVTM, ANQGSEA. The CDR3 DNA reads as TGCAGCCCCCGGACGGGGGTACGGGAGCTGTTTTTT. It encodes CSPRTGVRELFF.